A single sample is the source of the 2 T cell receptor beta chains below, sequenced in a study of cytomegalovirus exposure and HLA in healthy donors. The PCR was carried out with 60 Vbeta primers and 13 Jbeta primers. Profiled with immunoSEQ multiplex PCR; TCRdb holds only in-frame clones, not every one. The sample includes roughly 27,000 clones. The sequencing sample was made of PBMCs. These receptors were taken from a young man in good health and CMV-seronegative.

The chain has TRBV7-9 and TRBJ2-2; 7 positions agree with TRBD1. The germline V gene encodes CDR1 SEHNR and CDR2 FQNEAQ (reference sequence). CDR3 size: 15 residues. V was clipped by 5 bases and J by 5 bases; unmatched bases: 8. CDR3: CASSPLQGVTGELFF. CDR3 in DNA: TGTGCCAGCAGCCCCTTGCAGGGGGTGACCGGGGAGCTGTTTTTT.

The chain recombines TRBV7-2 with TRBJ1-6; no clear D. The CDR3 covers 16 residues. The V and J ends lost 4 bases and 10 bases respectively, with 20 bases between them. CDR1 and CDR2 (germline): SGHTA, FQGNSA. The CDR3 sequence: CASSSSRGGEDSPLHF. In DNA, the CDR3 is TGTGCCAGCAGCTCCTCACGGGGTGGGGAAGACTCACCCCTCCACTTT.